These 9 T cell receptor beta chains came from one sample sequenced in a study of beta chain features in type 1 diabetes. Whole-study results and caveats: Moderate yet significant TCRB CDR3 shortening was seen in Type 1 diabetes patients in all four CD4+ subsets.

The antigens these receptors bind are not known. Expressed TCRB transcripts were sequenced because the entire RNA isolate underwent reverse transcription. This table comes from immunoSEQ multiplex PCR, and its TCRdb copy is limited to in-frame clones, with some not included. The sample has approximately 27,000 clones, almost 50% seen once. The sample comprised stem cell memory CD4+ T cells from blood. The receptors were gathered from a man aged 25-45 years with type 1 diabetes.

The CDR3 region is CASRLAGSSYEQYF. The DNA for the CDR3 is TGTGCCAGCAGGCTAGCGGGGAGCTCCTACGAGCAGTACTTC. The J gene is TRBJ2-5, the V gene TRBV6-6; 9 bases are shared with TRBD2. The tail of the sequence fits TRBJ2-7 better, so the J call may be wrong. There are 14 residues in the CDR3. The germline CDR1 and CDR2 sequences are MNHNY and SVGAGI (reference sequence).

The table lists this clone with a count of one. The V gene is TRBV27, the J gene TRBJ2-4; D is perhaps TRBD1 (8 bases). Looked up from germline, CDR1 is MNHEY and CDR2 is SMNVEV (reference sequence). Trimming stripped 5 bases from V and 8 bases from J, with 19 bases between. The CDR3 runs to 15 residues. The CDR3 coding sequence is TGTGCCAGCAGTCCCCCCGGACAGGGAGGGGACATTCAGTACTTC. Translated, it gives CASSPPGQGGDIQYF.

The chain joins TRBV5-3 to TRBJ2-7; 8 nucleotides align to TRBD1. TRBV5-3 counts as an open reading frame of uncertain function. This CDR3 contains 14 residues. The V gene end was trimmed by 2 bases and the J gene end by 2 bases; junction bases not matched to a gene: 3. In DNA, the CDR3 is TGTGCCAGAAGCTTCGGGACAGGAGCCTACGAGCAGTACTTC. As protein: CARSFGTGAYEQYF.

This chain links TRBV7-9 with TRBJ2-3, with 9 bases matching TRBD1. The CDR3 contains 15 residues. J lost 2 bases, V lost 5 bases, and 5 bases had no gene match. Germline-derived CDR1 and CDR2 are SEHNR and FQNEAQ (reference sequence). The CDR3 loop reads CASSKGQGLTDTQYF. CDR3 DNA: TGTGCCAGCAGCAAAGGACAGGGGCTCACAGATACGCAGTATTTT.

V usage is TRBV5-1 and J usage is TRBJ2-3; TRBD2 might be the D (5 bases). Trimming shortened V by 1 base and J by 8 bases, and 20 bases separated the two germline ends. There are 16 residues in the CDR3. The germline gives CDR1 SGHRS, CDR2 YFSETQ. CDR3 amino acids: CASSLLPGGADGTQYF. In nucleotides, the CDR3 is TGCGCCAGCAGCTTGTTGCCTGGAGGAGCAGATGGTACGCAGTATTTT.

The V call is TRBV5-1, the J call TRBJ1-2; D may be TRBD1 (6 bases). The V end lost 3 bases, the J end lost 5 bases, and 8 bases lay between the germline ends. The V gene's germline CDR1 is SGHRS and CDR2 YFSETQ. CDR3 length: 12 residues. CDR3 loop: CASSSQGYGYTF. The CDR3 bases are TGCGCCAGCAGCTCGCAGGGGTATGGCTACACCTTC.

The chain employs TRBV6-1 and TRBJ1-6; D gene uncertain. The V and J ends lost 8 bases and 10 bases respectively, with 12 bases between them. The CDR3 contains 12 residues. Looked up from germline, CDR1 is MNHNS and CDR2 is SASEGT. CDR3 protein: CASGRTVSPLHF. CDR3 DNA sequence: TGTGCCAGCGGGCGAACAGTCTCACCCCTCCACTTT.

This chain joins TRBV11-2 and TRBJ1-1; tentative D call: TRBD1 (6 bases). Germline CDR1 and CDR2: SGHAT and FQNNGV. Between the trimmed V and J ends, which lost 0 bases and 4 bases, there was a span of 9 bases. The CDR3 contains 14 residues. Written as DNA, the CDR3 is TGTGCCAGCAGCTTAGAAGGGGGGGGCACTGAAGCTTTCTTT. Amino acids: CASSLEGGGTEAFF.

This chain links TRBV6-5 with TRBJ2-4, with a tentative D call TRBD2 (6 bases). V lost 6 bases to trimming and J lost 2 bases, with 14 bases between them. Germline V gives CDR1 MNHEY, CDR2 SVGAGI. The CDR3 totals 15 residues. CDR3 in amino acids: CASRSPGVTKNIQYF. CDR3 DNA: TGTGCCAGCAGGTCACCGGGGGTTACCAAAAACATTCAGTACTTC.